This T cell receptor (beta chain) was sequenced during a study of blood T cell repertoires in COVID-19. At the level of the study: From T cells, B-cell-depleted T cells, or PBMCs came the material, which was cDNA or gDNA.

Unmatched junction bases numbered 6, after V lost 2 bases and J lost 2 bases. Germline values: CDR1 SGDLS, CDR2 YYNGEE. The CDR3 is 16 amino acids. Some clones are missing from TCRdb's copy, which holds only in-frame ones; the method was immunoSEQ multiplex PCR. The data contain 250,000 to 300,000 clones, 70% to 90% of them singletons. Specimen: peripheral blood. The sequence was collected from a man in his fifties or sixties who had recovered from COVID-19. V and J are TRBV9 and TRBJ1-5; 8 nucleotides agree with TRBD1. This CDR3 reads CASSVDPDRGNQPQHF. CDR3 sequence (DNA): TGTGCCAGCAGCGTCGACCCGGACAGGGGCAATCAGCCCCAGCATTTT.